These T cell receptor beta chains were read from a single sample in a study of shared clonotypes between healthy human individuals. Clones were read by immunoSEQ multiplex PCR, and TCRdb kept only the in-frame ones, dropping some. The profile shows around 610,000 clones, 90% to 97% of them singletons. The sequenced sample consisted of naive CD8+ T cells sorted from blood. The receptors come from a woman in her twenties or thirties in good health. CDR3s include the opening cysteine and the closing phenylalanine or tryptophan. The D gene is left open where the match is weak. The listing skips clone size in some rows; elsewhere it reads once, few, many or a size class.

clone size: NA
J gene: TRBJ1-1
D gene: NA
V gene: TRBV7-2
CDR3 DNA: TGTGCCAGCAGCTTCTATAACAGGAACACTGAAGCTTTCTTT
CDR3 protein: CASSFYNRNTEAFF

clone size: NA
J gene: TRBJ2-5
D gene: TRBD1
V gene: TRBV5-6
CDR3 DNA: TGTGCCAGCAGCTTGGGTGGGACAGTGGCAGAGACCCAGTACTTC
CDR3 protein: CASSLGGTVAETQYF

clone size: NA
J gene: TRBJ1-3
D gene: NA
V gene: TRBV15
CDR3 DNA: TGTGCCACCAGCAGAGATTTACGAAACACCATATATTTT
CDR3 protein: CATSRDLRNTIYF

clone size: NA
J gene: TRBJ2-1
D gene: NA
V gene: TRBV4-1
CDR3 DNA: TGCGCCAGCAGCCAAGCCACCGGGAATAAGTACAATGAGCAGTTCTTC
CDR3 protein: CASSQATGNKYNEQFF

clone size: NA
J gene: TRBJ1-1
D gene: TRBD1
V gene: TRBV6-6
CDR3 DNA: TGTGCCAGCAGTTACCTTCTGGACAGGGTTTCATCTGAAGCTTTCTTT
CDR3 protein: CASSYLLDRVSSEAFF

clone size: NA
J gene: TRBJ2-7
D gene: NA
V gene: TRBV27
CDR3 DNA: TGTGCCAGCAGTTCAGGGTACAACGAGCAGTACTTC
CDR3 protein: CASSSGYNEQYF

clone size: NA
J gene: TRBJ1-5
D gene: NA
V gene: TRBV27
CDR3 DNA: TGTGCCAGCAGTCAGGCCAGTCGTCAGCCCCAGCATTTT
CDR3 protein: CASSQASRQPQHF

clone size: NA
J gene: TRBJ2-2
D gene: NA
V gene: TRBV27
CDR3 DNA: TGTGCCAGCAGCCCCAGGGGCGGCCCGAACACCGGGGAGCTGTTTTTT
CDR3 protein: CASSPRGGPNTGELFF

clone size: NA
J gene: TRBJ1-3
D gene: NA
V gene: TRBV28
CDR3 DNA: TGTGCCAGCAGTTACGATGGAAACACCATATATTTT
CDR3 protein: CASSYDGNTIYF

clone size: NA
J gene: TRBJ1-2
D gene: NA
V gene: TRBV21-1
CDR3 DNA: TGTGCCAGCCCCGGGGGCTACACCTTC
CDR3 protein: CASPGGYTF

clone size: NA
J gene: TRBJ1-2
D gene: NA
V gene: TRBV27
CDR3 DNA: TGTGCCAGCAGGCTGGGACCGACAGCTGGCTACACCTTC
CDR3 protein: CASRLGPTAGYTF

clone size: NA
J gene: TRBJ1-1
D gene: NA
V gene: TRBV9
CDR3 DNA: TGTGCCAGCAGCGTCCATCCCCTGGTAGGGGATGAAGCTTTCTTT
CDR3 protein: CASSVHPLVGDEAFF

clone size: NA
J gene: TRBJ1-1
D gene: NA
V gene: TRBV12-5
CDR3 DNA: TGTGCTAGTGGTCCCGGGGACACTGAAGCTTTCTTT
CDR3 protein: CASGPGDTEAFF

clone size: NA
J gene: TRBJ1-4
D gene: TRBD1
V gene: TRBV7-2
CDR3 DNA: TGTGCCAGCAGTCCAGTAGAGGGGGCAGTGAAACTGTTTTTT
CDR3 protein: CASSPVEGAVKLFF

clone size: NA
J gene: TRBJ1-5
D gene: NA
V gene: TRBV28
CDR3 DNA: TGTGCCAGCAGTTTAGACCAGGGCAATCAGCCCCAGCATTTT
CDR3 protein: CASSLDQGNQPQHF

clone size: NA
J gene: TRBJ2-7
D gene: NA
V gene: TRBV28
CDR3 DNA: TGTGCCTGTCAAGATCCGGGACTTCCACCCTACGAGCAGTACTTC
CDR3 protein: CACQDPGLPPYEQYF

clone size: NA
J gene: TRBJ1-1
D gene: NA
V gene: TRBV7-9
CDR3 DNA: TGTGCCAGCAGCTCCACAGGGATGAACACTGAAGCTTTCTTT
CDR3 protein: CASSSTGMNTEAFF

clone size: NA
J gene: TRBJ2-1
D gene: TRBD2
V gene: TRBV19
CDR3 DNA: TGTGCCAGTAGTATTCCTATGACTAGCGGGTTTCATGAGCAGTTCTTC
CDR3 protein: CASSIPMTSGFHEQFF

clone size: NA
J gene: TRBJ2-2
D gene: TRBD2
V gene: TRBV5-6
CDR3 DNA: TGTGCCAGCAGCCTCGGGACTAGCGGGACCGGGGAGCTGTTTTTT
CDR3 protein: CASSLGTSGTGELFF

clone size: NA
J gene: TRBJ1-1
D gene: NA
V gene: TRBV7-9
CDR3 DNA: TGTGCCAGCAGCCCGCTGGAGGCTGAAGCTTTCTTT
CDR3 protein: CASSPLEAEAFF

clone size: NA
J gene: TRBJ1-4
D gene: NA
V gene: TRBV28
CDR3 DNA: TGTGCCAGCCGTTCTACGGGTGGACTGTTTTTT
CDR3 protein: CASRSTGGLFF

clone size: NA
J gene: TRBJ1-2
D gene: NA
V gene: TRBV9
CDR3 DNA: TGTGCCAGCAACTTCTTAGGTGAGGGGATTGACTATGGCTACACCTTC
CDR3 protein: CASNFLGEGIDYGYTF

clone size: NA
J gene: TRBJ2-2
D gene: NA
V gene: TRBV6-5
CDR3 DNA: TGTGCCAGCAGTTACGGTAGTCCCGGGGAGCTGTTTTTT
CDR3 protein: CASSYGSPGELFF

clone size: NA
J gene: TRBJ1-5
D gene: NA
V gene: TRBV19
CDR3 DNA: TGTGCCAGTAGTATAGATCAGGCTGATCCCCAGCATTTT
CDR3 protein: CASSIDQADPQHF

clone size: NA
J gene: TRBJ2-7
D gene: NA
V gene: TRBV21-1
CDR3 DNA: TGTGCCAGCAGCAAAGGTGTGACCGTCTCCTACGAGCAGTACTTC
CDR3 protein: CASSKGVTVSYEQYF

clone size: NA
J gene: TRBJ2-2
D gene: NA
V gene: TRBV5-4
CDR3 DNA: TGTGCCAGCAGCTTGGTAGGGAGTACCGGGGAGCTGTTTTTT
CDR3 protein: CASSLVGSTGELFF

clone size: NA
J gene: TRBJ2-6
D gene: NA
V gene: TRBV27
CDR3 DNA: TGTGCCAGCACCTCTGGGGCCAACGTCCTGACTTTC
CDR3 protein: CASTSGANVLTF

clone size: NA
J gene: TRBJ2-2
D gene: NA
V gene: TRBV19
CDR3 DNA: TGTGCCAGTAGTATAGGGTCGAACACCGGGGAGCTGTTTTTT
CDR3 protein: CASSIGSNTGELFF

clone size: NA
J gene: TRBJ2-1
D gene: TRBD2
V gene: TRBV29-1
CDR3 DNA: TGCAGCGTTGAAGATCCCAATCGGGAGGTCGGCCACAATGAGCAGTTCTTC
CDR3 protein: CSVEDPNREVGHNEQFF

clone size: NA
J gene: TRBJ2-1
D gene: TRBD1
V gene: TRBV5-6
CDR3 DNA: TGTGCCAGCAGCTTGGAGGGACAGGGGTGGCGCAATGAGCAGTTCTTC
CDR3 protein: CASSLEGQGWRNEQFF

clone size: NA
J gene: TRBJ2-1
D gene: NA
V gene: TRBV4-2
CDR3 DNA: TGTGCCAGCAGCCAAGACCTACGGGGCGGAAAGTACAATGAGCAGTTCTTC
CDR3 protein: CASSQDLRGGKYNEQFF

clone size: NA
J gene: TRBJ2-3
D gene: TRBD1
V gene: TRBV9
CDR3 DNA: TGTGCCAGCAGCGCAGAGGGGGCGGCAGATACGCAGTATTTT
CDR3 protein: CASSAEGAADTQYF

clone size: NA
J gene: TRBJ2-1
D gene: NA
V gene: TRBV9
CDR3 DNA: TGTGCCAGCAGCGTAGAAAGCTCCTACAATGAGCAGTTCTTC
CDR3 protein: CASSVESSYNEQFF

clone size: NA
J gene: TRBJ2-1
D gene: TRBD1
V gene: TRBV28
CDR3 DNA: TGTGCCAGCAGTTATACAGGGGGCTCAGGTGGTGAGCAGTTCTTC
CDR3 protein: CASSYTGGSGGEQFF

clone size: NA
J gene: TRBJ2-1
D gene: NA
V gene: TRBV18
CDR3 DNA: TGTGCCAGCTCACCAGGGGGGTACAATGAGCAGTTCTTC
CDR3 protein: CASSPGGYNEQFF

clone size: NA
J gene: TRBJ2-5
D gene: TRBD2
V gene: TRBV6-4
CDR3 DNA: TGTGCCAGCAGTGAGGAGGCTAGCGGGAGAATGGAGACCCAGTACTTC
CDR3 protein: CASSEEASGRMETQYF

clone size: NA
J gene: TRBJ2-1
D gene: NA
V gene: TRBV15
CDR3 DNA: TGTGCCACCAGCCCGAGGGGGGGCGGGGTTTACAATGAGCAGTTCTTC
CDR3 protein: CATSPRGGGVYNEQFF

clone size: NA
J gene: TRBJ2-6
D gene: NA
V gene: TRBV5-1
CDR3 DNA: TGCGCCAGCAGCTCCCGGGACGGATTCTCTGGGGCCAACGTCCTGACTTTC
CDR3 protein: CASSSRDGFSGANVLTF

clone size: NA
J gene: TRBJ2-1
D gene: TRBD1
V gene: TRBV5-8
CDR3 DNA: TGTGCCAGCAGCTTTTGGACAGGGGATGAGCAGTTCTTC
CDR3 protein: CASSFWTGDEQFF

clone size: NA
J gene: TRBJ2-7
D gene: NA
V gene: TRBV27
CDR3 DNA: TGTGCCAGCAGTCCCTGGCCAGAAGCCTACGAGCAGTACTTC
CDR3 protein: CASSPWPEAYEQYF

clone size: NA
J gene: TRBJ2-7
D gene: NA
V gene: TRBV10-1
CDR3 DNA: TGCGCCAGCAGTAATGGACGGCGGACCTACGAGCAGTACTTC
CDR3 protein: CASSNGRRTYEQYF

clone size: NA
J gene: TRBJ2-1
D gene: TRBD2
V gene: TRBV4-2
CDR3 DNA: TGTGCCAGCAGCCAGCAACTAGCGGGGGAATCCTACAATGAGCAGTTCTTC
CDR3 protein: CASSQQLAGESYNEQFF

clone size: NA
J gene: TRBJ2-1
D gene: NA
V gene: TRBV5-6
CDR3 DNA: TGTGCCAGCAGCTTGTCAGCGACCCACTCCTACAATGAGCAGTTCTTC
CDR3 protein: CASSLSATHSYNEQFF

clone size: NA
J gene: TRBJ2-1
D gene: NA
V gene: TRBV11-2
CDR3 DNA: TGTGCCAGCAGCTTCCCCACAGGGCTCGGGCATGAGCAGTTCTTC
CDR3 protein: CASSFPTGLGHEQFF

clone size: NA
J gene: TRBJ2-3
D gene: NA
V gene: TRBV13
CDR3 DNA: TGTGCCAGCAGCCAGGTTACTCAGCCAGATACGCAGTATTTT
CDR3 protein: CASSQVTQPDTQYF

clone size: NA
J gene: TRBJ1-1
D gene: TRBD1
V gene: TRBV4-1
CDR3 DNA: TGCGCCAGCAGCCAACTTACCGGGACAGGGGTAACTGAAGCTTTCTTT
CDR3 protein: CASSQLTGTGVTEAFF

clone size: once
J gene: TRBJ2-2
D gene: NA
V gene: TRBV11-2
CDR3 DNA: TGTGCCAGCAGCTTATTGAACACCGGGGAGCTGTTTTTT
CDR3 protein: CASSLLNTGELFF

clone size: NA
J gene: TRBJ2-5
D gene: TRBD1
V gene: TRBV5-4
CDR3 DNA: TGTGCCAGCAGCAGTGACAGGGGGCGAATCCAAGAGACCCAGTACTTC
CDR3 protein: CASSSDRGRIQETQYF

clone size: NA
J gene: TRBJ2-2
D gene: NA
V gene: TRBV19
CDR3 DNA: TGTGCCAGTAGTAATAGGGCAGGGGAGCTGTTTTTT
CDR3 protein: CASSNRAGELFF

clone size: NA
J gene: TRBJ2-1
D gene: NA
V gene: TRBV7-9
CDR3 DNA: TGTGCCAGCAACGTGGGCACTGATGAGCAGTTCTTC
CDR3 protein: CASNVGTDEQFF

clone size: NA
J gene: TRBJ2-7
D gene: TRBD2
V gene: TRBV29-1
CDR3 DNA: TGCAGCGTTATACTAGCGGGAGGGCCTCGCGAGCAGTACTTC
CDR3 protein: CSVILAGGPREQYF

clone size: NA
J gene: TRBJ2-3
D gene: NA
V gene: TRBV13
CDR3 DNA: TGTGCCAGCAGCTCGGTTGGTCGCACAGATACGCAGTATTTT
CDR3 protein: CASSSVGRTDTQYF

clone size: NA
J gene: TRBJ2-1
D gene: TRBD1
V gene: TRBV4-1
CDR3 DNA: TGCGCCAGCAGCCCCGGTGGGACAGGGAGGGAAAATGAGCAGTTCTTC
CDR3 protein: CASSPGGTGRENEQFF

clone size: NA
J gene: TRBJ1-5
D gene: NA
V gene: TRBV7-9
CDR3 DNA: TGTGCCAGCACCGCGGGGATGCGCCAGCCCCAGCATTTT
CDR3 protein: CASTAGMRQPQHF

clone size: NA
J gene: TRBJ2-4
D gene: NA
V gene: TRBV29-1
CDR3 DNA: TGCAGCGTTGAGGGGGCGGGAGCGGCCAAAAACATTCAGTACTTC
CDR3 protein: CSVEGAGAAKNIQYF